The entry below describes one T cell receptor beta chain. Germline V gene lookup returns CDR1 SGHRS and CDR2 YFSETQ. Deletions cut 7 bases from V and 5 bases from J, with 22 bases between. This CDR3 has 16 residues. The sample originates from a study of T-cell reconstitution after alpha-beta-depleted transplantation in children. Preparing the TCRbeta library involved the use of unique molecular identifiers. One entry per CDR3 protein results from TCRdb running MiXCR on the PCR reads. The sample holds some 600,000 distinct CDR3 sequences, roughly 17% seen once. V usage is TRBV5-1 and J usage is TRBJ2-1; D may be TRBD1 or TRBD2 (6 bases each). Sequenced material: PBMCs from the stem cell graft donor, taken from the stem cell graft. The source of this sequence is a human donor who donated a stem cell graft to a child with acute myeloid leukemia. CDR3 nucleotides: TGCGCCAGCGTTCGGGGGCTAGGTGTTAAAAACAATGAGCAGTTCTTC. Amino acids: CASVRGLGVKNNEQFF.